The 15 T cell receptor beta chains below were found in one sample sequenced in a study of cytomegalovirus exposure and HLA in healthy donors. The PCR ran on 60 Vbeta and 13 Jbeta primers. The protocol was immunoSEQ multiplex PCR, while the TCRdb copy is restricted to in-frame clones and leaves out a portion. The table includes 170,000 or so clones, 80% to 85% detected once. Sequencing was done on a sample of PBMCs. These receptors all stem from a man aged 18 to 29 in good health and CMV-seronegative.

The chain recombines TRBV2 with TRBJ2-1; D uncertain. The CDR3 is made up of 16 amino acids. V was trimmed by 3 bases and J by 0 bases, leaving 12 bases between them. CDR1 is SNHLY, CDR2 FYNNEI, per germline. The CDR3 loop reads CASSEVGLSSYNEQFF. CDR3 nucleotide sequence: TGTGCCAGCAGTGAGGTCGGTTTGAGCTCCTACAATGAGCAGTTCTTC.

The chain couples TRBV4-3 to TRBJ2-1, with a tentative D call TRBD2 (5 bases). CDR1 is LGHNA and CDR2 is YSLEER in the germline V gene. CDR3 length equals 16 residues. V lost 0 bases and J 0 bases, leaving 9 bases between the germline ends. CDR3 DNA: TGCGCCAGCAGCCAAGATTGGAGGTCCTCCTACAATGAGCAGTTCTTC. Encoded protein: CASSQDWRSSYNEQFF.

This clone was seen only a few times. This sequence joins TRBV9 and TRBJ2-3, with unresolved D. The CDR3 totals 13 residues. The V gene's germline CDR1 is SGDLS and CDR2 YYNGEE. With 1 base removed from V and 5 bases from J, the gap between germline ends came to 8 bases. The CDR3 region is CASSVSRRDTQYF. As DNA, the CDR3 is TGTGCCAGCAGCGTATCCCGTCGAGATACGCAGTATTTT.

The genes are TRBV7-9 and TRBJ1-2, with D maybe TRBD1 (5 bases). Germline CDR1 SEHNR, CDR2 FQNEAQ (reference sequence). The V and J ends lost 1 base and 2 bases respectively, with 11 bases between them. This CDR3 spans 15 amino acids. CDR3 sequence (DNA): TGTGCCAGCAGCTTAGTTCATAGACAGAACTATGGCTACACCTTC. Protein: CASSLVHRQNYGYTF.

The chain combines TRBV5-6 with TRBJ1-5; possible D gene TRBD1, 5 bases. CDR1 SGHDT and CDR2 YYEEEE come from the germline V gene. Trimming shortened V by 0 bases and J by 0 bases, and 13 bases separated the two germline ends. The CDR3 length is 17 residues. The CDR3 coding sequence is TGTGCCAGCAGCTTGGGCGACAGAATTTATAGCAATCAGCCCCAGCATTTT. Protein: CASSLGDRIYSNQPQHF.

Points on this clone: Relative to the germline gene, one junction end is altered; a read error may explain this. The V call is TRBV6-1, the J call TRBJ2-6, with D unclear. The CDR3 spans 14 residues. Germline lookup yields CDR1 MNHNS and CDR2 SASEGT. The CDR3 DNA is TGTGCCAGCAGCGAAGGGCACGGGGCCAACGTCCTGACTTTC. This codes for CASSEGHGANVLTF.

This chain links TRBV23-1 with TRBJ2-3, with a possible D match to TRBD1 (6 bases). TRBV23-1 counts as an open reading frame of uncertain function. The CDR3 totals 15 residues. V was cut by 2 bases and J by 4 bases, with 13 bases left in between. CDR3 residues: CASSQGGGQADTQYF. In nucleotides, the CDR3 is TGCGCCAGCAGTCAAGGGGGCGGGCAGGCAGATACGCAGTATTTT.

In its sample, this clone was seen a few times. The chain uses TRBV5-1 and TRBJ1-1; no clear D gene. Germline loops: CDR1 SGHRS, CDR2 YFSETQ. The V gene lost 1 base and the J gene lost 1 base, with 8 bases spanning the gap. The length of the CDR3 is 14 residues. The CDR3 bases are TGCGCCAGCAGCTTGAGTACAGCGAACACTGAAGCTTTCTTT. This codes for CASSLSTANTEAFF.

This clone was picked up one time. The chain employs TRBV9 and TRBJ2-5; the D gene is possibly TRBD2 (6 bases). Germline CDR1 is SGDLS and CDR2 is YYNGEE. There are 15 residues in the CDR3. V was cut by 4 bases and J by 5 bases, with 18 bases left in between. The CDR3 loop reads CASSPGLVGGETQYF. The CDR3 nucleotides read TGTGCCAGCAGCCCCGGACTGGTTGGGGGGGAGACCCAGTACTTC.

The rearrangement uses TRBV18 and TRBJ2-7; D perhaps matches TRBD1 (6 bases). Germline CDR1 reads KGHSH; CDR2 reads LQKENI. V lost 3 bases and J 4 bases, leaving 16 bases between the germline ends. This CDR3 spans 15 amino acids. Here the CDR3 reads CASSPLPGHLYEQYF. As DNA, the CDR3 is TGTGCCAGCTCACCCTTACCGGGACACCTTTACGAGCAGTACTTC.

This chain uses TRBV4-1 with TRBJ2-3; TRBD2 aligns across 7 bases. The V gene end was trimmed by 0 bases and the J gene end by 0 bases; junction bases not matched to a gene: 9. Germline CDR1 MGHRA, CDR2 YSYEKL. The length of the CDR3 is 18 residues. CDR3 coding DNA: TGCGCCAGCAGCCAAGATTCGCTAGCGGAATTAAGCACAGATACGCAGTATTTT. It is translated as CASSQDSLAELSTDTQYF.

This rearrangement joins TRBV2 to TRBJ2-1; possibly TRBD1 for D (5 bases). Per the germline V gene, CDR1 is SNHLY and CDR2 is FYNNEI. Trimming cost V 6 bases and J 0 bases, with 15 bases left between them. The CDR3 extends over 16 amino acids. The CDR3, as DNA: TGTGCCAGCAGCGCCTACCCCGACAGCTCCTACAATGAGCAGTTCTTC. Protein: CASSAYPDSSYNEQFF.

The chain is built from TRBV7-9 and TRBJ2-3, with a weak D call TRBD1 (6 bases). Trimming cost V 4 bases and J 0 bases, with 11 bases left between them. This CDR3 region has 15 residues. The germline V gene has CDR1 SEHNR and CDR2 FQNEAQ (reference sequence). The CDR3 DNA reads TGTGCCAGCAGCTCAGGGGCAGGAAGCACAGATACGCAGTATTTT. Its translation: CASSSGAGSTDTQYF.

V usage is TRBV11-2 and J usage is TRBJ2-5; 11 bases align to TRBD1. This CDR3 region has 17 residues. In germline, CDR1 is SGHAT, CDR2 FQNNGV. V lost 0 bases and J lost 5; bases outside the gene matches: 8. CDR3 region: CASSLEAGQGAEETQYF. CDR3 bases: TGTGCCAGCAGCTTAGAAGCCGGACAGGGGGCTGAGGAGACCCAGTACTTC.

The chain couples TRBV7-9 to TRBJ1-1; the match to TRBD1 covers 7 bases. The CDR3 is made up of 14 amino acids. After removal of 5 bases from V and 1 base from J, the junction contained 4 bases not matched to a gene. CDR1 SEHNR and CDR2 FQNEAQ come from the germline V gene (reference sequence). The CDR3 region has the DNA TGTGCCAGCAGCCCCCGACAGGGGAACACTGAAGCTTTCTTT. It translates to CASSPRQGNTEAFF.